Listed here is a single T cell receptor (beta chain). The CDR3 totals 14 residues. The V segment lost 3 bases and the J segment 3 bases; nucleotides outside the gene matches: 0. Per the germline V gene, CDR1 is MGHRA and CDR2 is YSYEKL. This sample was taken from a study of control samples from healthy donors and cancer patients. The data were produced by immunoSEQ multiplex PCR, yet TCRdb's version contains in-frame clones alone and is incomplete. There are tens of thousands of clones in the sample; 95% to 97% occur only once, and about 1.9% lies in the top ten. This clonotype was sampled from a woman in her 30s in good health. The chain joins TRBV4-1 to TRBJ2-5, with 11 bases fitting TRBD1. Material for sequencing was blood. The CDR3 DNA reads as TGCGCCAGCAGCCAGGGACAGGGGGAAGAGACCCAGTACTTC. This codes for CASSQGQGEETQYF.